This record concerns one T cell receptor (beta chain) sequence. As yet, its antigen is unknown. This sample stems from a study of T cell repertoires in cytomegalovirus infection. Study-wide context: Based on public TCR beta signatures, there were indications of CMV infection and of a matching HLA type.

Per germline, CDR1 MNHEY and CDR2 SVGEGT. Trimming left V 6 bases short and J 10 bases short, with 13 bases between. The CDR3 is 12 amino acids. Study-wide points: Cumulative public TCR beta family frequency identified carriers of CMV plus the relevant HLA. The study found HLA-C-restricted CMV-specific TCR beta clonotypes dominating the ex vivo response.

TCRdb called the reads again in MiXCR, with one record for every CDR3 protein. This repertoire shows about 680,000 distinct CDR3 sequences, approximately 24% found once; its top ten account for 7% to 9%. This chain uses TRBV6-2 or TRBV6-3 with TRBJ2-1, with D tentatively TRBD1 (6 bases). The specimen sequenced was CD8+ T cells from PBMCs. The TCR comes from a human donor in good health (CMV status not recorded). Some clones in this sample may be carry-over from other donors' samples. CDR3 sequence: CASSFTGPEQFF. CDR3 DNA: TGTGCCAGCAGCTTCACAGGGCCGGAGCAGTTCTTC.